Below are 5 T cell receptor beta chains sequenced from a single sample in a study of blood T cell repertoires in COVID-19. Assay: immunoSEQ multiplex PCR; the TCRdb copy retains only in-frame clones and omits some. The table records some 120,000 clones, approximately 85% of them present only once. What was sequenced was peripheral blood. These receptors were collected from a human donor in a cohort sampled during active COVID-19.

The DNA of the CDR3 is TGTGCCAGCAGCCGGACAGGCGGGAGGGAAAAACTGTTTTTT. As protein: CASSRTGGREKLFF. The chain links TRBV2 to TRBJ1-4; 7 nucleotides agree with TRBD1. Germline assignment: CDR1 SNHLY and CDR2 FYNNEI. This CDR3 is built from 14 residues. V shed 6 bases, J shed 8 bases, and the junction held 9 bases outside the gene matches.

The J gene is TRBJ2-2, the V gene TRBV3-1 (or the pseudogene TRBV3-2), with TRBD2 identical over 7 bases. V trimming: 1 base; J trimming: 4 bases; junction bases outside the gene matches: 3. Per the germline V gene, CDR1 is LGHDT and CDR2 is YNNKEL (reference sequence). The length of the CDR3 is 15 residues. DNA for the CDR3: TGTGCCAGCAGCCAAGTATGGGGGGGCACCGGGGAGCTGTTTTTT. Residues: CASSQVWGGTGELFF.

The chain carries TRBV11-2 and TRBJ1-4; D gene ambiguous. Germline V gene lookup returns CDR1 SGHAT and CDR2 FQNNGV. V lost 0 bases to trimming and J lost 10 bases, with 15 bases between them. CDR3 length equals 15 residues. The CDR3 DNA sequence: TGTGCCAGCAGCTTAGATAACCGGGGAAACGGAAAACTGTTTTTT. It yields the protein CASSLDNRGNGKLFF.

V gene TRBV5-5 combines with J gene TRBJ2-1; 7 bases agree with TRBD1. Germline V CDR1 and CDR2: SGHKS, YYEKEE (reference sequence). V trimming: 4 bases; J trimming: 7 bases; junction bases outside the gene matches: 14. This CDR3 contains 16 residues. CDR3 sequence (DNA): TGTGCCAGCAGCGCAGACACAGGGGTACGGACGAATGAGCAGTTCTTC. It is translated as CASSADTGVRTNEQFF.

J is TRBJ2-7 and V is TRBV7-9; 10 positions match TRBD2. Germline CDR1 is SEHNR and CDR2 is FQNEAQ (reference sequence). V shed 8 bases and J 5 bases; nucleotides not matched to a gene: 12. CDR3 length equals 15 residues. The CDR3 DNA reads TGTGCCAGCTGGGGAAATTTTAGCGGGGGGAACGAGCAGTACGTC. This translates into CASWGNFSGGNEQYV.